Listed below are T cell receptor beta chains from one sample, sequenced in a study of shared T cell receptors in the human thymus. Repertoires were generated with immunoSEQ multiplex PCR, while TCRdb's copy carries only in-frame clones and drops some. The sample consists of some 700,000 clones, 75% to 90% of them appearing once. These data were also reused for a study on human thymus T cells.

The sequenced sample consisted of thymocytes. The receptor source for this set is a girl under three years old with a congenital heart defect. CDR3s include the opening cysteine and the closing phenylalanine or tryptophan. A D gene is named only where the DNA matches it firmly.

>14|TRBJ2-3|TRBV19|TRBD2
CASKGTSDGDTQYF
>17|TRBJ1-2|TRBV28|NA
CASRPGQHPIKLYGYTF
>15|TRBJ1-1|TRBV6-1|NA
CASRAPGTLNTEAFF
>16|TRBJ2-7|TRBV2|TRBD1
CASRTRQGPAEDEQYF
>16|TRBJ2-5|TRBV6-6|NA
CASSYYYPTLQETQYF
>15|TRBJ2-2|TRBV13|TRBD1
CASKDRGLGTGELFF
>18|TRBJ1-4|TRBV9|TRBD1
CASSVGGQGVATNEKLFF
>13|TRBJ1-2|TRBV6-6|NA
CASSYGTTTRYTF
>15|TRBJ2-7|TRBV28|NA
CASSAPGDLLYEQYF
>12|TRBJ1-1|TRBV10-3|NA
CATTRGSTEAFF
>17|TRBJ1-1|TRBV18|NA
CASSSSNRAFMNTEAFF
>17|TRBJ1-5|TRBV6-1|NA
CASSQEPHRERSGPQHF
>16|TRBJ1-1|TRBV5-6|TRBD1
CASSLSSENRGPEAFF
>16|NA|TRBV6-5|NA
CASSYSSNRRSYEQYF
>13|NA|TRBV4-1|TRBD1
CASSRGTGGEQYF
>13|TRBJ1-1|TRBV6-5|NA
CASRIVDSSEAFF
>19|TRBJ2-2|TRBV2|NA
CASSDHENRHETNTGELFF
>16|TRBJ1-1|TRBV7-9|NA
CASSLFHPGAYTEAFF
>14|TRBJ1-2|TRBV6-1|NA
CASSGSYGDYGYTF
>15|TRBJ1-2|TRBV7-2|TRBD1
CASSTRDSSAYGYTF
>15|TRBJ1-1|TRBV18|TRBD1
CASSPRTGQNTEAFF
>16|TRBJ2-3|TRBV4-3|TRBD2
CASSQGLAGGPDTQYF
>21|TRBJ2-1|TRBV27|TRBD2
CASSTKPGTGILAGVFNEQFF
>16|TRBJ1-2|TRBV2|TRBD1
CASRDEDRGGTYGYTF
>17|TRBJ1-2|TRBV2|NA
CASSQRRWAEVPMGYTF
>14|TRBJ2-2|TRBV27|NA
CASSLTANTGELFF
>14|TRBJ1-6|TRBV6-5|TRBD1
CASNTGTVNSPLHF
>14|TRBJ1-1|TRBV6-1|NA
CASIIHYRSRKAFF
>13|TRBJ1-5|TRBV6-6|NA
CASSRCRAWAQHF
>15|TRBJ2-4|TRBV29-1|NA
CSAAKTRLAKNIQYF
>12|TRBJ2-7|TRBV29-1|TRBD2
CSVEGGAYEQYF
>15|TRBJ1-1|TRBV6-6|TRBD1
CASSYSRQGGTEAFF
>15|TRBJ1-2|TRBV7-9|TRBD1
CASSLAEGAAYGYTF
>17|TRBJ1-4|TRBV14|NA
CASSQDGDRTANEKLFF
>18|TRBJ1-4|TRBV25-1|NA
CASSPRNEAPTINEKLFF
>15|TRBJ1-3|TRBV5-4|TRBD1
CASSFGGQYWNTIYF
>15|TRBJ1-6|TRBV9|TRBD1
CASSTYRGRNSPLHF
>14|TRBJ1-1|TRBV9|TRBD1
CASSGQGGNTEAFF
>15|TRBJ2-7|TRBV13|NA
CASSPKNRGSYEQYF
>18|TRBJ2-5|TRBV9|NA
CASGVRDTIGAITETQYF
>18|TRBJ2-7|TRBV15|TRBD2
CATSSRGGTSGEPYEQYF
>15|TRBJ2-5|TRBV7-9|TRBD1
CASSLAPAGTGTQYF
>19|TRBJ2-2|TRBV5-6|TRBD1
CASSQDRAEVPTGDGELFF
>11|TRBJ1-5|TRBV6-1|NA
CASSERQPQHF
>13|TRBJ1-3|TRBV6-6|NA
CATEDSSGNTIYF
>16|TRBJ2-2|TRBV30|TRBD1
CAWRGQGGSFGGELFF
>13|TRBJ2-2|TRBV6-1|NA
CASGGSFAGELFF
>16|TRBJ2-7|TRBV5-1|NA
CASSLFPGRRLYEQYF
>22|TRBJ2-2|TRBV5-1|TRBD1
CASSLAVSYRQGGPSNTGELFF